Each of the 13 T cell receptor beta chains below was sequenced from the same sample in a study of shared T cell receptors in the human thymus. Profiled with immunoSEQ multiplex PCR; TCRdb holds only in-frame clones, not every one. The data show about 380,000 clones, with 95% seen just once and roughly 0.02% held by the top ten. Material for sequencing was thymocytes. These receptors all stem from a human donor.

This clone was observed once. The chain joins TRBV7-3 to TRBJ2-4, with D perhaps matching TRBD2 (6 bases). Germline lookup yields CDR1 SGHTA and CDR2 FQGTGA. The CDR3 extends over 15 amino acids. V was cut by 1 base and J by 8 bases, with 15 bases left in between. The CDR3 loop is CASSLRGEAPHIQYF. CDR3 coding DNA: TGTGCCAGCAGCTTAAGAGGGGAGGCCCCGCACATTCAGTACTTC.

There are a few counts of this clone. V gene TRBV29-1 combines with J gene TRBJ2-7; weak D call: TRBD1 (6 bases). The length of the CDR3 is 11 residues. Germline V gives CDR1 SQVTM, CDR2 ANQGSEA. The CDR3 is CSHGTSYEQYF. The CDR3, as DNA: TGCAGTCATGGGACAAGCTACGAGCAGTACTTC.

The genes are TRBV18 and TRBJ1-5; D is ambiguous. The CDR3 spans 15 residues. Germline values: CDR1 KGHSH, CDR2 LQKENI. V was trimmed by 3 bases and J by 4 bases, leaving 13 bases between them. CDR3 sequence: CASSPVGFLNQPQHF. CDR3 DNA sequence: TGTGCCAGCTCACCCGTAGGTTTCTTAAATCAGCCCCAGCATTTT.

The chain uses TRBV6-5 and TRBJ1-2, with a tentative D call TRBD1 (5 bases). Trimming cost V 7 bases and J 5 bases, with 14 bases left between them. CDR3 length equals 13 residues. The germline V gene has CDR1 MNHEY and CDR2 SVGAGI. In nucleotides, the CDR3 is TGTGCCAGCAAACGGGGGGAACGGTATGGCTACACCTTC. Amino acids: CASKRGERYGYTF.

This chain connects TRBV27 to TRBJ1-4; 11 nucleotides match TRBD1. CDR1 and CDR2 (germline): MNHEY, SMNVEV (reference sequence). V shed 4 bases and J 7 bases; nucleotides not matched to a gene: 5. This CDR3 region has 15 residues. CDR3 residues: CASSSRTGGGEKLFF. The DNA for the CDR3 is TGTGCCAGCAGTTCACGGACAGGGGGCGGTGAAAAACTGTTTTTT.

The chain recombines TRBV29-1 with TRBJ1-4; D uncertain. This CDR3 is 13 amino acids long. Germline V gives CDR1 SQVTM, CDR2 ANQGSEA. V gave up 4 bases and J gave up 0 bases, with 6 bases separating them. CDR3 residues: CSVVGATNEKLFF. The CDR3 bases are TGCAGCGTTGTTGGTGCAACTAATGAAAAACTGTTTTTT.

The rearrangement uses TRBV28 and TRBJ2-7, with 8 nucleotides matching TRBD2. Germline trimming cut 2 bases from V and 4 bases from J; bases unmatched to any gene: 4. The CDR3 sequence is 14 residues long. Germline CDR1 reads MDHEN; CDR2 reads SYDVKM. The DNA of the CDR3 is TGTGCCAGCAGTTTAGCGGGAGGCGGGTACGAGCAGTACTTC. Translation gives CASSLAGGGYEQYF.

This chain connects TRBV6-4 to TRBJ2-7; D is possibly TRBD1 (6 bases). This CDR3 has 14 amino acids. CDR1 and CDR2 (germline): MRHNA, SNTAGT. Trimming removed 4 bases at V and 1 base at J, with 11 bases between. CDR3 nucleotides: TGTGCCAGCAGTGGGGACAAAAAATCCTACGAGCAGTACTTC. Encoded protein: CASSGDKKSYEQYF.

V is TRBV7-4 and J is TRBJ2-5, with D tentatively TRBD2 (5 bases). The CDR3 has 16 amino acids. In germline, CDR1 is SGHVT, CDR2 SQSDAQ. V lost 3 bases and J 5 bases, leaving 19 bases between the germline ends. Here the CDR3 reads CASSFLPAVREETQYF. CDR3 DNA: TGTGCCAGCAGCTTCCTGCCAGCGGTGAGGGAGGAGACCCAGTACTTC.

This chain uses TRBV18 with TRBJ2-7; no firm D call. In germline, CDR1 is KGHSH, CDR2 LQKENI. CDR3 length: 15 residues. V was pared by 3 bases and J by 0 bases, with 12 bases between. Written as DNA, the CDR3 is TGTGCCAGCTCACCCTGGACGGAGAGCTCCTACGAGCAGTACTTC. As protein: CASSPWTESSYEQYF.

This rearrangement joins TRBV11-2 to TRBJ2-7; no definite D call. Germline V gene data show CDR1 as SGHAT and CDR2 as FQNNGV. Trimming removed 3 bases from V and 3 bases from J, with 12 bases in between. The CDR3 is 14 amino acids. The CDR3 here is CASSFLRNFYEQYF. The CDR3 nucleotides read TGTGCCAGCAGCTTTTTGCGGAACTTCTACGAGCAGTACTTC.

The gene calls are TRBV15 and TRBJ2-7; tentatively, D is TRBD1 or TRBD2 (5 bases each). The germline CDR1 and CDR2 sequences are LNHNV and YYDKDF (reference sequence). This CDR3 region has 15 residues. V lost 4 bases to trimming and J lost 4 bases, with 17 bases between them. The CDR3 region is CATSTEVGPHYEQYF. CDR3 nucleotides: TGTGCCACCAGCACAGAGGTGGGACCCCATTACGAGCAGTACTTC. Full variable domain (outside the CDR3, taken from reference TRBV15 and TRBJ2-7): DAMVIQNPRYQVTQFGKPVTLSCSQTLNHNVMYWYQQKSSQAPKLLFHYYDKDFNNEADTPDNFQSRRPNTSFCFLDIRSPGLGDTAMYLCATSTEVGPHYEQYFGPGTRLTVT.

This chain connects TRBV11-1 to TRBJ2-7; D remains unclear. The V end was cut by 1 base, the J end by 6 bases, with 10 bases between. Germline CDR1 and CDR2: SGHAT and FQDESV (reference sequence). This CDR3 comprises 13 residues. The CDR3 here is CASSLGVVGEQYF. The CDR3 DNA reads TGTGCCAGCAGCTTAGGAGTAGTGGGCGAGCAGTACTTC.